Below, 30 T cell receptor beta chains from the same sample are listed, as sequenced in a study of blood T cell repertoires in COVID-19. Sequencing was performed with immunoSEQ multiplex PCR; in TCRdb, only in-frame clones are kept and a portion is missing. This sample yields approximately 210,000 clones, of which around 90% are seen a single time; 2% to 2.5% belongs to the top ten. Sequenced: PBMCs or T cells enriched from blood (not recorded which). The source is a woman aged 25 to 39 who had recovered from COVID-19.

This chain connects TRBV11-3 to TRBJ2-7; D is ambiguous. The germline CDR1 and CDR2 sequences are SGHNT and YENEEA. Deletions cut 4 bases from V and 3 bases from J, with 7 bases between. The length of the CDR3 is 12 residues. The CDR3 coding sequence is TGTGCCAGCAGCTCCCGGTTCTACGAGCAGTACTTC. This codes for CASSSRFYEQYF. Together with reference TRBV11-3 and TRBJ2-7, the CDR3 gives the full variable domain: EAGVVQSPRYKIIEKKQPVAFWCNPISGHNTLYWYLQNLGQGPELLIRYENEEAVDDSQLPKDRFSAERLKGVDSTLKIQPAELGDSAVYLCASSSRFYEQYFGPGTRLTVT.

The J gene is TRBJ1-2, the V gene TRBV11-2; 7 bases are shared with TRBD1. The CDR3 spans 11 residues. Germline trimming cut 5 bases from V and 14 bases from J; bases unmatched to any gene: 8. Germline CDR1 SGHAT, CDR2 FQNNGV. The CDR3 region is CASSPRQGPTF. Here the CDR3 DNA reads TGTGCCAGCAGCCCAAGACAGGGCCCTACCTTC.

The chain carries TRBV7-9 and TRBJ2-1; TRBD1 matches at 10 bases. Germline CDR1 SEHNR, CDR2 FQNEAQ (reference sequence). After removal of 1 base from V and 5 bases from J, the junction contained 5 bases not matched to a gene. CDR3 length equals 16 residues. The CDR3 coding sequence is TGTGCCAGCAGCTTAGATTGGGGACAGGGGAACAATGAGCAGTTCTTC. This codes for CASSLDWGQGNNEQFF.

The gene calls are TRBV2 and TRBJ2-3; 9 nucleotides agree with TRBD1. The CDR3 has 14 residues. Trimming removed 8 bases from V and 6 bases from J; junction bases left unmatched: 9. Germline V CDR1 and CDR2: SNHLY, FYNNEI. The CDR3 coding sequence is TGTGCCAGCTTTCGGACAGGGGTCGGGGATACGCAGTATTTT. Amino acids: CASFRTGVGDTQYF.

J is TRBJ1-6 and V is TRBV27; 8 bases are shared with TRBD1. V shed 3 bases, J shed 7 bases, and the junction held 8 bases outside the gene matches. This CDR3 is built from 16 residues. Germline lookup yields CDR1 MNHEY and CDR2 SMNVEV (reference sequence). CDR3 bases: TGTGCCAGCAGTTTGTACAGGGGGACCAAAAATTCACCCCTCCACTTT. Its protein is CASSLYRGTKNSPLHF.

The gene calls are TRBV2 and TRBJ1-5, with D possibly being TRBD1 (5 bases). V was clipped by 5 bases and J by 0 bases, with 11 bases between them. There are 15 residues in the CDR3. CDR1 and CDR2 (germline): SNHLY, FYNNEI. CDR3 amino acids: CASSLTDFSNQPQHF. For the CDR3, the DNA is TGTGCCAGCAGTTTGACAGACTTTAGCAATCAGCCCCAGCATTTT.

The V call is TRBV6-5, the J call TRBJ1-1; D possibly corresponds to TRBD1 (6 bases). The CDR3 extends over 13 amino acids. V was shortened by 9 bases and J by 0 bases, with 11 bases between the two germline ends. Germline V gives CDR1 MNHEY, CDR2 SVGAGI. The CDR3 region is CASMDSVNTEAFF. The DNA for the CDR3 is TGTGCCAGTATGGACAGTGTGAACACTGAAGCTTTCTTT.

The chain links TRBV7-9 to TRBJ2-5; D gene uncertain. The CDR3 consists of 11 residues. Germline V CDR1 and CDR2: SEHNR, FQNEAQ (reference sequence). V lost 6 bases, J lost 4 bases, and 6 bases lay in between. The CDR3 DNA reads as TGTGCCAGCAGACTGATAGAGACCCAGTACTTC. Encoded protein: CASRLIETQYF.

The sample holds a few counts of this clone. Written as DNA, the CDR3 is TGTGCCAGCAGCCCCGGGACTAACGGCCCCTACGAGCAGTACTTC. Translation: CASSPGTNGPYEQYF. The chain is built from TRBV13 and TRBJ2-7, with 7 bases fitting TRBD2. The germline CDR1 and CDR2 sequences are PRHDT and FYEKMQ (reference sequence). CDR3 size: 15 residues. The J segment lost 2 bases and the V segment lost 5 bases, leaving 9 bases of the junction unmatched.

This chain uses TRBV9 with TRBJ1-4; 9 nucleotides agree with TRBD1. The CDR3 loop spans 16 amino acids. Germline V gene data show CDR1 as SGDLS and CDR2 as YYNGEE. The trim removed 0 bases at V and 7 bases at J, leaving 7 bases unmatched. The CDR3 here is CASSVEQGARGEKLFF. DNA for the CDR3: TGTGCCAGCAGCGTAGAACAGGGGGCGCGAGGTGAAAAACTGTTTTTT. The variable domain in full, completed from reference TRBV9 and TRBJ1-4, reads DSGVTQTPKHLITATGQRVTLRCSPRSGDLSVYWYQQSLDQGLQFLIQYYNGEERAKGNILERFSAQQFPDLHSELNLSSLELGDSALYFCASSVEQGARGEKLFFGSGTQLSVL.

This chain links TRBV20-1 with TRBJ1-2, with 10 bases that match TRBD1. With 3 bases clipped from V and 8 bases from J, the junction kept 9 bases outside the gene matches. Germline CDR1 DFQATT, CDR2 SNEGSKA (reference sequence). The CDR3 is 14 residues long. Here the CDR3 reads CSASDWDRGEGYTF. The CDR3 DNA reads TGCAGTGCTAGTGACTGGGACAGGGGCGAAGGCTACACCTTC.

This clone was detected only once. The chain couples TRBV15 to TRBJ1-2, with 7 bases that match TRBD1. The CDR3 has 15 residues. V lost 2 bases and J lost 4; bases outside the gene matches: 7. Germline V gene data show CDR1 as LNHNV and CDR2 as YYDKDF (reference sequence). Here the CDR3 reads CATSRLTGTAYGYTF. The CDR3 coding sequence is TGTGCCACCAGCAGATTGACCGGGACAGCCTATGGCTACACCTTC.

This sequence joins TRBV14 and TRBJ1-6, with D unresolved. Trimming removed 7 bases from V and 5 bases from J, with 18 bases in between. This CDR3 has 16 residues. Germline V gives CDR1 SGHDN, CDR2 FVKESK. The DNA for the CDR3 is TGTGCCAGCACATCGGGGTCGCCGGGTAATAATTCACCCCTCCACTTT. It encodes CASTSGSPGNNSPLHF.

This rearrangement joins TRBV9 to TRBJ1-1, with D perhaps matching TRBD1 (5 bases). Germline CDR1 is SGDLS and CDR2 is YYNGEE. The V gene lost 4 bases and the J gene lost 4 bases, with 14 bases spanning the gap. The CDR3 totals 14 residues. The CDR3 coding sequence is TGTGCCAGCAGCCGGGACCTGGAGGGCACTGAAGCTTTCTTT. Translating gives CASSRDLEGTEAFF.

This clone appeared once. V and J are TRBV13 and TRBJ1-5, with D possibly TRBD1 on 6 matching bases. Germline CDR1 and CDR2: PRHDT and FYEKMQ (reference sequence). Trimming pared 5 bases from V and 4 bases from J, leaving 15 bases between. The CDR3 has 15 residues. CDR3 protein: CASSIRGPGNQPQHF. The CDR3 DNA follows: TGTGCCAGCAGCATCAGGGGCCCAGGGAATCAGCCCCAGCATTTT.

This rearrangement joins TRBV27 to TRBJ2-2, with D possibly matching TRBD1 (5 bases). Germline values: CDR1 MNHEY, CDR2 SMNVEV (reference sequence). This CDR3 comprises 13 residues. V was trimmed by 7 bases and J by 3 bases, leaving 9 bases between them. The CDR3 is CASIDSDTGELFF. As DNA, the CDR3 is TGTGCCAGCATAGACAGCGACACCGGGGAGCTGTTTTTT.

The chain combines TRBV7-2 with TRBJ1-3; D possibly corresponds to TRBD1 (5 bases). There are 17 residues in the CDR3. V dropped 5 bases and J dropped 0 bases, with 17 bases sitting between them. Germline V gene data show CDR1 as SGHTA and CDR2 as FQGNSA. DNA for the CDR3: TGTGCCAGCAGCGCCCGTGGGGCAGGGTCCTCTGGAAACACCATATATTTT. Protein: CASSARGAGSSGNTIYF. The entire variable domain, with the rest obtained from reference TRBV7-2 and TRBJ1-3, is as follows: GAGVSQSPSNKVTEKGKDVELRCDPISGHTALYWYRQSLGQGLEFLIYFQGNSAPDKSGLPSDRFSAERTGGSVSTLTIQRTQQEDSAVYLCASSARGAGSSGNTIYFGEGSWLTVV.

This sequence joins TRBV30 and TRBJ1-4, with D unclear. Germline CDR1 and CDR2: GTSNPN and SVGIG (reference sequence). This CDR3 is built from 14 residues. V lost 4 bases to trimming and J lost 11 bases, with 20 bases between them. The CDR3 DNA is TGTGCCTGGAAGGTTTCAGCCCAGACGGGGAAACTGTTTTTT. Its translation is CAWKVSAQTGKLFF.

This chain links TRBV4-2 with TRBJ2-7; TRBD2 aligns across 7 bases. CDR1 and CDR2 (germline): LGHNA, YNFKEQ. This CDR3 has 13 residues. The ends lost 4 bases at V and 2 bases at J; junction bases unmatched: 2. CDR3 protein: CASSPGGTYEQYF. The CDR3 coding sequence is TGTGCCAGCAGCCCCGGGGGGACCTACGAGCAGTACTTC.

The count of this clone is one. The CDR3 sequence: CASRGLGGGSLGYTF. The CDR3 DNA reads as TGTGCCAGCAGGGGGCTAGGGGGGGGTTCGTTAGGCTACACCTTC. This sequence joins TRBV27 and TRBJ1-2; a weak D match, TRBD1 (6 bases). Trimming cost V 6 bases and J 8 bases, with 22 bases left between them. The length of the CDR3 is 15 residues. Germline CDR1 and CDR2: MNHEY and SMNVEV (reference sequence).

This clone was found a few times. Other nucleotide sequences from this sample produce the same CDR3. The chain employs TRBV20-1 and TRBJ2-5, with 8 bases aligning to TRBD1. Germline CDR1 reads DFQATT; CDR2 reads SNEGSKA (reference sequence). The CDR3 is 13 amino acids. V lost 3 bases, J lost 5 bases, and 5 bases stayed unmatched. CDR3 sequence reads: CSASQGARETQYF. The CDR3 region has the DNA TGCAGTGCTAGTCAGGGGGCGAGGGAGACCCAGTACTTC.

The genes are TRBV3-1 (or the pseudogene TRBV3-2) and TRBJ1-1, with 8 bases fitting TRBD1. Germline CDR1 is LGHDT and CDR2 is YNNKEL (reference sequence). The CDR3 is 15 residues long. CDR3: CAVKEDRGEGTEAFF. The CDR3 DNA reads TGTGCAGTTAAGGAAGACAGGGGTGAAGGCACTGAAGCTTTCTTT.

The chain employs TRBV11-3 and TRBJ1-1; weak D call: TRBD1 (6 bases). Trimming removed 0 bases at V and 7 bases at J, with 9 bases between. There are 13 residues in the CDR3. In germline, CDR1 is SGHNT, CDR2 YENEEA. The CDR3 sequence: CASSLEPDSEAFF. The CDR3 DNA is TGTGCCAGCAGCTTAGAACCGGACAGTGAAGCTTTCTTT.

This clone was seen only a few times. The V call is TRBV29-1, the J call TRBJ1-1; D is perhaps TRBD1 (6 bases). V was pared by 4 bases and J by 3 bases, with 18 bases between. The CDR3 consists of 15 residues. From germline, CDR1 is SQVTM and CDR2 ANQGSEA. CDR3 sequence: CSVGERGGADTEAFF. The DNA of the CDR3 is TGCAGCGTTGGGGAAAGGGGGGGCGCGGACACTGAAGCTTTCTTT.

The chain is built from TRBV7-9 and TRBJ2-1, with 10 bases fitting TRBD2. Germline V lookup: CDR1 SEHNR, CDR2 FQNEAQ (reference sequence). CDR3 length: 15 amino acids. Losses at the gene ends were 5 bases for V and 12 bases for J; bases not matched to a gene: 13. The CDR3 region has the DNA TGTGCCAGCAGCCTGGAGCGGGAGGGCCGGTTTGGGCAGTTCTTC. Amino acid sequence: CASSLEREGRFGQFF.

The chain is built from TRBV7-2 and TRBJ2-4, with TRBD1 as a possible D gene (6 bases). CDR1 and CDR2 (germline): SGHTA, FQGNSA. Trimming removed 6 bases from V and 6 bases from J, with 18 bases in between. The CDR3 has 15 amino acids. Written as DNA, the CDR3 is TGTGCCAGCAGTCGCTCAGGGGTTACAGGAAACATTCAGTACTTC. Translating gives CASSRSGVTGNIQYF.

This sequence joins TRBV30 and TRBJ1-3; D is unresolved. V dropped 2 bases and J dropped 1 base, with 12 bases sitting between them. The CDR3 consists of 15 residues. Germline values: CDR1 GTSNPN, CDR2 SVGIG (reference sequence). The CDR3 reads CAWSIGRNSGNTIYF. The CDR3 coding sequence is TGTGCCTGGAGTATAGGGAGAAATTCTGGAAACACCATATATTTT.

The V gene is TRBV7-2, the J gene TRBJ2-7; 11 bases are shared with TRBD2. The CDR3 is made up of 14 amino acids. Germline V gene data show CDR1 as SGHTA and CDR2 as FQGNSA. Trimming took 3 bases from V and 4 from J; bases not matched to a gene: 2. CDR3 coding DNA: TGTGCCAGCAGCTTTGGGACTAGCGGATACGAGCAGTACTTC. Its protein is CASSFGTSGYEQYF.

The V call is TRBV7-2, the J call TRBJ1-3; 10 bases are shared with TRBD1. The V gene's germline CDR1 is SGHTA and CDR2 FQGNSA. This CDR3 is built from 16 residues. V lost 1 base and J lost 2; bases outside the gene matches: 2. In nucleotides, the CDR3 is TGTGCCAGCAGCTTAGTCGGGACAGGGGCTGGAAACACCATATATTTT. Amino acid sequence: CASSLVGTGAGNTIYF.

This chain joins TRBV6-1 and TRBJ1-4; 10 positions match TRBD1. This CDR3 spans 16 amino acids. Unmatched junction bases numbered 8, after V lost 4 bases and J lost 6 bases. The V gene's germline CDR1 is MNHNS and CDR2 SASEGT. The CDR3 region is CASSALIGTGDEKLFF. As DNA, the CDR3 is TGTGCCAGCAGTGCATTGATCGGGACAGGGGATGAAAAACTGTTTTTT.